A selection of T cell receptor beta chains follows, all from one sample in a study of T cell responses to AZD1222 COVID-19 vaccine. Data came from immunoSEQ multiplex PCR; TCRdb stores just in-frame clones and leaves some out. The table has 100,000 to 150,000 clones, approximately 85% seen once; the top ten hold approximately 4.7%. Sequenced here: peripheral blood, sampled 28 days after the second AZD1222 dose. These receptors all come from an adult who received the AZD1222 COVID-19 vaccine. Each CDR3 is given with its conserved first and last residue. Each record gives: clone size, D gene, J gene, V gene, CDR3 protein, CDR3 DNA. The D gene is left open where the match is weak. The listing skips clone size in some rows; elsewhere it reads once, few, many or a size class.

abundance: NA
d_gene: TRBD1
j_gene: TRBJ2-7
v_gene: TRBV6-5
CDR3aa: CASSPVDRDYEQYF
CDR3nt: TGTGCCAGCAGCCCCGTCGACAGGGACTACGAGCAGTACTTC

abundance: NA
d_gene: TRBD1
j_gene: TRBJ1-4
v_gene: TRBV5-1
CDR3aa: CASRTGGNDEKLFF
CDR3nt: TGCGCCAGCAGGACAGGGGGGAATGATGAAAAACTGTTTTTT

abundance: few
d_gene: NA
j_gene: TRBJ1-4
v_gene: TRBV18
CDR3aa: CASSPGVDFEKLFF
CDR3nt: TGTGCCAGCTCACCAGGGGTGGACTTTGAAAAACTGTTTTTT

abundance: NA
d_gene: NA
j_gene: TRBJ2-3
v_gene: TRBV11-1
CDR3aa: CASSLAEDTQYF
CDR3nt: TGTGCCAGCAGCTTAGCAGAGGATACGCAGTATTTT

abundance: NA
d_gene: NA
j_gene: TRBJ2-7
v_gene: TRBV3-1/TRBV3-2
CDR3aa: CASSQIWYEQYF
CDR3nt: TGTGCCAGCAGCCAAATTTGGTACGAGCAGTACTTC

abundance: NA
d_gene: TRBD2
j_gene: TRBJ2-5
v_gene: TRBV10-3
CDR3aa: CAAGGDQETQYF
CDR3nt: TGTGCCGCCGGGGGGGATCAAGAGACCCAGTACTTC

abundance: NA
d_gene: NA
j_gene: TRBJ2-3
v_gene: TRBV27
CDR3aa: CASSVTISTDTQYF
CDR3nt: TGTGCCAGCAGTGTGACGATTAGCACAGATACGCAGTATTTT

abundance: NA
d_gene: NA
j_gene: TRBJ1-2
v_gene: TRBV7-9
CDR3aa: CASSNFGRENYGYTF
CDR3nt: TGTGCCAGCAGCAATTTTGGACGGGAAAACTATGGCTACACCTTC

abundance: NA
d_gene: TRBD1
j_gene: TRBJ2-5
v_gene: TRBV19
CDR3aa: CASSTGDRGVQETQYF
CDR3nt: TGTGCCAGTAGTACTGGGGACAGGGGCGTCCAAGAGACCCAGTACTTC

abundance: NA
d_gene: NA
j_gene: TRBJ1-1
v_gene: TRBV19
CDR3aa: CATGQENTEAFF
CDR3nt: TGTGCCACCGGGCAGGAGAACACTGAAGCTTTCTTT

abundance: NA
d_gene: TRBD2
j_gene: TRBJ2-7
v_gene: TRBV6-2/TRBV6-3
CDR3aa: CASSYGTSLNEQYF
CDR3nt: TGTGCCAGCAGTTATGGGACTAGCCTCAACGAGCAGTACTTC

abundance: NA
d_gene: TRBD1
j_gene: TRBJ2-2
v_gene: TRBV6-6
CDR3aa: CASSRDRTYTGELFF
CDR3nt: TGTGCCAGCAGCCGGGACAGGACCTACACCGGGGAGCTGTTTTTT

abundance: NA
d_gene: TRBD1
j_gene: TRBJ2-7
v_gene: TRBV6-5
CDR3aa: CASRPGQGVNEQYF
CDR3nt: TGTGCCAGCAGGCCGGGACAGGGAGTCAACGAGCAGTACTTC

abundance: NA
d_gene: TRBD1
j_gene: TRBJ1-2
v_gene: TRBV3-1/TRBV3-2
CDR3aa: CASSPHDRAPYGYTF
CDR3nt: TGTGCCAGCAGCCCCCACGACAGGGCTCCCTATGGCTACACCTTC

abundance: NA
d_gene: TRBD2
j_gene: TRBJ2-1
v_gene: TRBV6-1
CDR3aa: CASSERPSGAEQFF
CDR3nt: TGTGCCAGCAGTGAGAGGCCTAGCGGGGCTGAGCAGTTCTTC

abundance: NA
d_gene: NA
j_gene: TRBJ1-1
v_gene: TRBV30
CDR3aa: CAWSVMRSEAFF
CDR3nt: TGTGCCTGGAGTGTAATGCGATCTGAAGCTTTCTTT

abundance: NA
d_gene: NA
j_gene: TRBJ2-3
v_gene: TRBV5-5
CDR3aa: CASSLGGGVQYF
CDR3nt: TGTGCCAGCAGCTTGGGAGGTGGGGTGCAGTATTTT

abundance: NA
d_gene: NA
j_gene: TRBJ2-5
v_gene: TRBV7-3
CDR3aa: CASSPPPREQTQYF
CDR3nt: TGTGCCAGCAGCCCCCCGCCACGGGAACAGACCCAGTACTTC

abundance: once
d_gene: NA
j_gene: TRBJ1-2
v_gene: TRBV14
CDR3aa: CASSQAGSYYGYTF
CDR3nt: TGTGCCAGCAGCCAAGCGGGCAGTTACTATGGCTACACCTTC

abundance: NA
d_gene: NA
j_gene: TRBJ1-2
v_gene: TRBV7-9
CDR3aa: CASSLDNYGYTF
CDR3nt: TGTGCCAGCAGCCTGGATAACTATGGCTACACCTTC

abundance: NA
d_gene: TRBD1
j_gene: TRBJ1-2
v_gene: TRBV4-3
CDR3aa: CASSHVDRGFAYGYTF
CDR3nt: TGCGCCAGCAGCCATGTCGACAGGGGGTTTGCCTATGGCTACACCTTC

abundance: NA
d_gene: TRBD1
j_gene: TRBJ1-1
v_gene: TRBV6-5
CDR3aa: CASSPTTGGATEAFF
CDR3nt: TGTGCCAGCAGTCCGACGACAGGGGGGGCCACTGAAGCTTTCTTT

abundance: medium-sized
d_gene: TRBD1
j_gene: TRBJ2-7
v_gene: TRBV6-2/TRBV6-3
CDR3aa: CASSSGQGGSYEQYF
CDR3nt: TGTGCCAGCAGCTCAGGACAGGGGGGATCCTACGAGCAGTACTTC

abundance: NA
d_gene: NA
j_gene: TRBJ1-3
v_gene: TRBV6-5
CDR3aa: CASSYSSRGDTIYF
CDR3nt: TGTGCCAGCAGTTACTCTTCCCGGGGAGACACCATATATTTT

abundance: NA
d_gene: TRBD1
j_gene: TRBJ1-4
v_gene: TRBV6-5
CDR3aa: CASSTGASEKLFF
CDR3nt: TGTGCCAGCAGCACAGGGGCGAGCGAAAAACTGTTTTTT

abundance: once
d_gene: NA
j_gene: TRBJ1-1
v_gene: TRBV30
CDR3aa: CAWSPGWADTEAFF
CDR3nt: TGTGCCTGGAGTCCAGGGTGGGCGGACACTGAAGCTTTCTTT

abundance: NA
d_gene: TRBD1
j_gene: TRBJ1-4
v_gene: TRBV7-9
CDR3aa: CASSPRDRGGGEKLFF
CDR3nt: TGTGCCAGCAGCCCCCGGGACAGGGGTGGGGGTGAAAAACTGTTTTTT